This passage covers 11 T cell receptor beta chains from one sample sequenced in a study of CD8+CD57+ T cells in acquired aplastic anemia (dated by TCRdb to the late 2010s). TCRdb records Illumina HiSeq 2000 as the sequencer. Genomic DNA served as template for TCR beta VDJ combination and CDR3 sequence profiling. TCRdb redid the processing of the public reads, applying fastp at Q25 and MiXCR, and retained in-frame beta chains. Duplicate CDR3 protein sequences are folded into a single record with the most common DNA and genes. Here the sample has some 150,000 distinct CDR3 sequences; 70% to 75% occur a single time. Jointly, the top ten make up approximately 42% of the sample. Expansion of CD8+CD57+ cells had been shown by flow cytometry in the patients chosen for sequencing. Sequenced input: sorted CD4+, CD8+, or CD8+CD57+ T cells (not recorded which) from PBMCs. These receptor sequences come from a human donor with aplastic anemia.

This clonotype is a singleton in its sample. The rearrangement joins TRBV2 to TRBJ2-3; D might be TRBD1 (6 bases). Germline V gene lookup returns CDR1 SNHLY and CDR2 FYNNEI. Trimming took off 2 bases at V and 3 bases at J, with 12 bases between the two ends. The CDR3 extends over 15 amino acids. Written as DNA, the CDR3 is TGTGCCAGCAGTGAAAACAGGGATCGGACAGATACGCAGTATTTT. Translating gives CASSENRDRTDTQYF.

This clonotype was counted ten times or more. V usage is TRBV19 and J usage is TRBJ2-7; possible D gene TRBD2, 5 bases. V dropped 4 bases and J dropped 7 bases, with 17 bases sitting between them. The CDR3 runs 14 residues. Germline lookup yields CDR1 LNHDA and CDR2 SQIVND (reference sequence). CDR3 amino acids: CASSTRGGRSEQYV. The CDR3 nucleotides are TGTGCCAGTAGTACCCGGGGTGGCAGATCTGAGCAGTACGTC.

This chain uses TRBV6-5 with TRBJ2-7, with D possibly being TRBD2 (5 bases). Trimming took 6 bases from V and 6 from J, leaving 15 bases between them. Germline assignment: CDR1 MNHEY and CDR2 SVGAGI. This CDR3 contains 13 residues. DNA for the CDR3: TGTGCCAGCAGCTCCGCTACTAGACGCGAGCAGTACTTC. It codes for CASSSATRREQYF.

This clonotype was picked up a small number of times. The V call is TRBV2, the J call TRBJ1-2, with D unclear. V was clipped by 4 bases and J by 5 bases, with 23 bases between them. This CDR3 has 17 amino acids. Looked up from germline, CDR1 is SNHLY and CDR2 is FYNNEI. The CDR3 region has the DNA TGTGCCAGCAGTGCCCGAGGGCATGCGCAATTTAAATATGGCTACACCTTC. It yields the protein CASSARGHAQFKYGYTF.

The chain carries TRBV15 and TRBJ2-1, with D perhaps matching TRBD1 (6 bases). The CDR3 runs to 15 residues. Trimming stripped 1 base from V and 8 bases from J, with 15 bases between. The V gene's germline CDR1 is LNHNV and CDR2 YYDKDF (reference sequence). The CDR3 region has the DNA TGTGCCACCAGCAGAGCTTTCAGGGGCTGGGATGAGCAGTTCTTC. It translates to CATSRAFRGWDEQFF.

Notes on this clonotype: This sequence may be a read error, since a much larger clone differs from it by one base. The J gene is TRBJ2-7, the V gene TRBV27, with a possible D match to TRBD2 (5 bases). The CDR3 extends over 15 amino acids. The germline V and J ends were trimmed by 3 bases and 2 bases, with 14 bases remaining between them. Germline loops: CDR1 MNHEY, CDR2 SMNVEV (reference sequence). CDR3 bases: TGTGCCAGCAGTTTGAGGGAGTGGGAGACCTACGAGCAGTACTTC. Its protein is CASSLREWETYEQYF.

This sequence joins TRBV6-5 and TRBJ2-3; 11 positions match TRBD2. This CDR3 is built from 14 residues. V trimming: 7 bases; J trimming: 5 bases; junction bases outside the gene matches: 5. Germline CDR1 MNHEY, CDR2 SVGAGI. The CDR3 DNA reads as TGTGCCAGCATTAGCGGGAGGGCCATAGATACGCAGTATTTT. Its protein product is CASISGRAIDTQYF.

The V call is TRBV6-6, the J call TRBJ1-1; D ambiguous. The CDR3 has 13 amino acids. The germline V gene encodes CDR1 MNHNY and CDR2 SVGAGI (reference sequence). The V end was cut by 2 bases, the J end by 7 bases, with 11 bases between. The CDR3 reads CASSYVGNFEAFF. The CDR3 DNA sequence: TGTGCCAGCAGTTACGTAGGGAACTTTGAAGCTTTCTTT.

This clonotype showed up just a few times. At one end the junction does not follow the germline gene, possibly because of a read error. V gene TRBV4-3 combines with J gene TRBJ1-2, with TRBD1 as a possible D gene (6 bases). The CDR3 has 16 amino acids. Per germline, CDR1 LGHNA and CDR2 YSLEER. CDR3 sequence: CASNQDGRGGGYGYTF. The CDR3 DNA sequence: TGCGCCAGCAACCAAGATGGGAGGGGGGGTGGTTACGGCTACACCTTC.

CDR3 in DNA: TGTGCCAGCAGCTTCGAGACAGCTTATAATTCACCCCTCCACTTT. This encodes CASSFETAYNSPLHF. This chain connects TRBV7-9 to TRBJ1-6; TRBD1 is a possible D gene (5 bases). V lost 3 bases, J lost 4 bases, and 10 bases lay in between. CDR3 size: 15 residues. Per germline, CDR1 SEHNR and CDR2 FQNEAQ (reference sequence).

The chain is built from TRBV7-8 and TRBJ2-5; 9 positions match TRBD1. Germline V gene data show CDR1 as SGHVS and CDR2 as FQNEAQ. The CDR3 totals 14 residues. The J segment lost 2 bases and the V segment lost 6 bases, leaving 4 bases of the junction unmatched. The CDR3 loop reads CASRGTGSQETQYF. DNA of the CDR3: TGTGCCAGCAGGGGGACAGGGTCACAAGAGACCCAGTACTTC.